One and the same sample provided the 14 T cell receptor beta chains below, sequenced in a study of a mutant IDH1 vaccine in newly diagnosed glioma. Time point of the sample: week 5, during vaccination. The content of each vaccine dose was 300 ug of mutant IDH1 20-mer peptide, and topical imiquimod accompanied it. The assay was immunoSEQ multiplex PCR, and TCRdb's table has in-frame clones only and misses some. The sample contains 40,000 or so clones, 70% to 90% of which appear only once. For these receptors, no antigen is known. Here the sequenced sample was PBMCs, taken from a glioma patient whose treatment included an IDH1 peptide vaccine. These receptors all stem from a man aged 40-50 years with glioma.

The rearrangement uses TRBV28 and TRBJ2-1; the D gene is possibly TRBD2 (7 bases). Trimming left V 4 bases short and J 6 bases short, with 16 bases between. Looked up from germline, CDR1 is MDHEN and CDR2 is SYDVKM. The CDR3 totals 15 residues. CDR3 coding DNA: TGTGCCAGCAGTTCACCAGGGGAGGGGGGCAATGAGCAGTTCTTC. Protein product: CASSSPGEGGNEQFF.

CDR3: CASSPRSSGANVLTF. CDR3 coding DNA: TGTGCCAGCAGCCCCCGTAGCTCTGGGGCCAACGTCCTGACTTTC. The chain uses TRBV7-3 and TRBJ2-6; D not resolved. Germline-derived CDR1 and CDR2 are SGHTA and FQGTGA. The CDR3 totals 15 residues. V lost 5 bases to trimming and J lost 0 bases, with 8 bases between them.

The rearrangement links TRBV5-1 to TRBJ2-5; 12 bases map to TRBD2. Germline CDR1 SGHRS, CDR2 YFSETQ. The V gene end was trimmed by 4 bases and the J gene end by 5 bases; junction bases not matched to a gene: 15. There are 18 residues in the CDR3. CDR3: CASSLSLASGRARETQYF. The CDR3 DNA sequence: TGCGCCAGCAGCCTGTCCCTTGCTAGCGGGAGGGCCCGGGAGACCCAGTACTTC.

V is TRBV29-1 and J is TRBJ1-2, with D hard to call. The germline CDR1 and CDR2 sequences are SQVTM and ANQGSEA. The CDR3 is 12 amino acids. V dropped 7 bases and J dropped 7 bases, with 16 bases sitting between them. The CDR3: CSAGRARGGYTF. For the CDR3, the DNA is TGCAGCGCCGGGCGGGCGCGGGGTGGCTACACCTTC.

This rearrangement joins TRBV6-5 to TRBJ2-3; 11 bases map to TRBD2. Germline values: CDR1 MNHEY, CDR2 SVGAGI. J lost 5 bases, V lost 6 bases, and 7 bases had no gene match. This CDR3 has 15 residues. CDR3 nucleotides: TGTGCCAGCAGACCCGGGACTAGCGGTAGAGATACGCAGTATTTT. Its translation: CASRPGTSGRDTQYF.

This chain joins TRBV27 and TRBJ2-7; 11 bases agree with TRBD1. CDR3 size: 14 residues. Germline trimming cut 5 bases from V and 4 bases from J; bases unmatched to any gene: 4. CDR1 is MNHEY and CDR2 is SMNVEV in the germline V gene (reference sequence). CDR3 amino acids: CASSMDRGRYEQYF. The CDR3 DNA follows: TGTGCCAGCAGTATGGACAGGGGGCGTTACGAGCAGTACTTC.

The V and J genes are TRBV7-6 and TRBJ2-7; D assignment may be TRBD1 or TRBD2 (5 bases each). The CDR3 contains 13 residues. Germline CDR1 is SGHVS and CDR2 is FNYEAQ. V gave up 2 bases and J gave up 4 bases, with 9 bases separating them. CDR3 sequence reads: CASSLRDGYEQYF. As DNA, the CDR3 is TGTGCCAGCAGCTTAAGGGACGGTTACGAGCAGTACTTC.

There are a few counts of this clone. The chain has TRBV15 and TRBJ1-2, with D possibly being TRBD1 (5 bases). Germline CDR1 is LNHNV and CDR2 is YYDKDF (reference sequence). V was cut by 0 bases and J by 4 bases, with 21 bases left in between. This CDR3 comprises 18 residues. CDR3 amino acids: CATSRDPAGLRAAYGYTF. Written as DNA, the CDR3 is TGTGCCACCAGCAGAGATCCCGCGGGACTCAGGGCCGCCTATGGCTACACCTTC.

This chain uses TRBV5-6 with TRBJ1-4; possible D gene TRBD1, 5 bases. CDR1 is SGHDT, CDR2 YYEEEE, per germline. The length of the CDR3 is 15 residues. Trimming left V 4 bases short and J 4 bases short, with 14 bases between. The CDR3 here is CASSPVGGNNEKLFF. The CDR3 DNA reads as TGTGCCAGCAGCCCAGTTGGGGGAAATAATGAAAAACTGTTTTTT.

The rearrangement links TRBV7-2 to TRBJ2-2; D unclear. Trimming took off 2 bases at V and 2 bases at J, with 12 bases between the two ends. The CDR3 consists of 16 residues. Germline lookup yields CDR1 SGHTA and CDR2 FQGNSA. The CDR3 DNA follows: TGTGCCAGCAGCTTACTGGCTGGGATTAACACCGGGGAGCTGTTTTTT. It translates to CASSLLAGINTGELFF.

CDR3 bases: TGTGCCAGTCGGCCCGTAGTCACTGAAGCTTTCTTT. The encoded protein is CASRPVVTEAFF. The chain has TRBV28 and TRBJ1-1, with no clear D. CDR3 size: 12 residues. The germline V gene has CDR1 MDHEN and CDR2 SYDVKM. The V and J ends lost 9 bases and 4 bases respectively, with 12 bases between them. Full variable domain (remainder filled in from reference TRBV28 and TRBJ1-1): DVKVTQSSRYLVKRTGEKVFLECVQDMDHENMFWYRQDPGLGLRLIYFSYDVKMKEKGDIPEGYSVSREKKERFSLILESASTNQTSMYLCASRPVVTEAFFGQGTRLTVV.

The chain recombines TRBV5-1 with TRBJ2-7, with 7 bases that match TRBD1. The germline gives CDR1 SGHRS, CDR2 YFSETQ. The V and J ends lost 1 base and 3 bases, in that order; junction bases with no gene match: 7. The CDR3 is 15 residues long. The CDR3 DNA is TGCGCCAGCAGCTTGTTTCCGGGACAGAACTACGAGCAGTACTTC. This encodes CASSLFPGQNYEQYF. The full variable domain, its missing parts supplied by reference TRBV5-1 and TRBJ2-7, is KAGVTQTPRYLIKTRGQQVTLSCSPISGHRSVSWYQQTPGQGLQFLFEYFSETQRNKGNFPGRFSGRQFSNSRSEMNVSTLELGDSALYLCASSLFPGQNYEQYFGPGTRLTVT.

V and J are TRBV5-5 and TRBJ2-7; D is unclear. V was trimmed by 0 bases and J by 0 bases, leaving 7 bases between them. CDR1 and CDR2 (germline): SGHKS, YYEKEE (reference sequence). This CDR3 has 14 amino acids. In DNA, the CDR3 is TGTGCCAGCAGCTTGGTTCCCATCTCCTACGAGCAGTACTTC. It encodes CASSLVPISYEQYF.

This clone was counted only a few times. The gene calls are TRBV7-3 and TRBJ2-3; D is unresolved. The CDR3 covers 14 residues. From germline, CDR1 is SGHTA and CDR2 FQGTGA. Trimming took off 6 bases at V and 2 bases at J, with 12 bases between the two ends. CDR3 in amino acids: CASRAETITDTQYF. The CDR3, as DNA: TGTGCCAGCAGGGCGGAGACAATCACAGATACGCAGTATTTT.